This T cell receptor (beta chain) comes out of a study of CD8 T cells in ankylosing spondylitis. Study-wide findings and caveats: Those disease-linked clones were CD8+; they were also relatively rare in peripheral blood.

The germline gives CDR1 SGHRS, CDR2 YFSETQ. Trimming took 4 bases from V and 6 from J, leaving 14 bases between them. The CDR3 length is 14 residues. This clonotype was counted at least ten times. Its target is not known. TCRdb re-called the 5' RACE reads through MiXCR, storing one row per CDR3 protein. The profile shows under 200,000 distinct CDR3 sequences, under 14% of them singletons. This clonotype originated in a male donor with ankylosing spondylitis or in good health (not recorded which). The material sequenced was blood, either unsorted or a sorted T cell fraction (not recorded which). The chain combines TRBV5-1 with TRBJ2-1; D ambiguous. For the CDR3, the DNA is TGCGCCAGCAGCCCGGCGGTAGCAGGCAATGAGCAGTTCTTC. Protein sequence: CASSPAVAGNEQFF. The variable domain in full, with the rest retrieved from reference TRBV5-1 and TRBJ2-1, is KAGVTQTPRYLIKTRGQQVTLSCSPISGHRSVSWYQQTPGQGLQFLFEYFSETQRNKGNFPGRFSGRQFSNSRSEMNVSTLELGDSALYLCASSPAVAGNEQFFGPGTRLTVL.